The 15 T cell receptor beta chains in this list originate from one sample, sequenced in a study of regulatory T cells in long-lasting Graves disease. Building of the TCR beta libraries involved iRepertoire HTBI primers and Arm-PCR of CDR3 regions. TCRdb reanalysed the multiplex PCR reads using MiXCR and keeps one entry per CDR3 protein. The sample shows 400,000 to 500,000 distinct CDR3 sequences, roughly 15% of them seen only once. The time point here: newly diagnosed GD, antithyroid drugs for less than 3 months. Generation of the TCR library employed RNA extracted from PBMCs. These data also featured in a second study, about T cells in Graves' hyperthyroidism and ophthalmopathy.

This specimen was peripheral blood mononuclear cells (PBMCs), taken at new diagnosis, from a patient treated with antithyroid drugs. The receptors stem from a woman in her late teens or twenties with Graves disease.

This clonotype was recorded many times. The chain employs TRBV6-2 or TRBV6-3 and TRBJ2-3; D not certain. V dropped 5 bases and J dropped 3 bases, with 15 bases sitting between them. The CDR3 extends over 15 amino acids. Germline CDR1 MNHEY, CDR2 SVGEGT. CDR3 in DNA: TGTGCCAGCAGTGAACTCAACGGCAGGACAGATACGCAGTATTTT. Residues: CASSELNGRTDTQYF.

Only a few counts were recorded for this clonotype. This sequence joins TRBV20-1 and TRBJ2-5; D might be TRBD1 (7 bases). V was pared by 3 bases and J by 3 bases, with 41 bases between. The CDR3 consists of 23 residues. The germline V gene has CDR1 DFQATT and CDR2 SNEGSKA (reference sequence). The CDR3 bases are TGCAGTGCTAGGCTACCTCTCAAAATGGACAGGAAGAAAGGGAGGTTCATCAAAGAGACCCAGTACTTC. Translating gives CSARLPLKMDRKKGRFIKETQYF.

This clonotype was counted only a few times. A read error may be the cause here, since a much bigger clone is one base away. The chain carries TRBV7-9 and TRBJ2-5, with 11 bases lining up with TRBD2. The trim removed 4 bases at V and 3 bases at J, leaving 10 bases unmatched. Germline CDR1 and CDR2: SEHNR and FQNEAQ (reference sequence). The CDR3 length is 17 residues. CDR3 sequence reads: CASSSERSLAGEETQYF. In nucleotides, the CDR3 is TGTGCCAGCAGCTCAGAACGCTCACTAGCGGGAGAAGAGACCCAGTACTTC.

As DNA, the CDR3 is TGTGCCAGCGCGAGGATCGGCGGCTATGAGCAGTTCTTC. This sequence encodes CASARIGGYEQFF. The gene calls are TRBV13 and TRBJ2-1; D unresolved. Germline lookup yields CDR1 PRHDT and CDR2 FYEKMQ (reference sequence). V dropped 8 bases and J dropped 8 bases, with 16 bases sitting between them. There are 13 residues in the CDR3.

This clonotype has only a few counts. The J gene is TRBJ2-1, the V gene TRBV28; D gene unclear. Germline CDR1 MDHEN, CDR2 SYDVKM. CDR3 size: 15 residues. The V end was cut by 6 bases, the J end by 2 bases, with 14 bases between. The CDR3 DNA sequence: TGTGCCAGCAGCAGACTCCTACGGACCTACAATGAGCAGTTCTTC. Residues: CASSRLLRTYNEQFF.

This clonotype was seen at least ten times. The gene calls are TRBV20-1 and TRBJ2-7; D is tentatively TRBD1 or TRBD2 (5 bases each). CDR3 length: 15 amino acids. Germline V CDR1 and CDR2: DFQATT, SNEGSKA (reference sequence). V was cut by 6 bases and J by 0 bases, with 18 bases left in between. This CDR3 reads CSAAPRDLSSYEQYF. CDR3 sequence (DNA): TGCAGTGCGGCGCCCCGGGACCTTAGCTCCTACGAGCAGTACTTC.

This clonotype was counted a few times. The chain combines TRBV27 with TRBJ1-6, with 7 bases matching TRBD1. The junction had 8 bases not matched to a gene; V was cut back by 5 bases and J by 7 bases. The CDR3 spans 15 residues. CDR1 and CDR2 (germline): MNHEY, SMNVEV (reference sequence). The CDR3 region has the DNA TGTGCCAGCAGTGGCCGGGACAGTCTAAATTCACCCCTCCACTTT. Translating it yields CASSGRDSLNSPLHF.

This clonotype has a count of ten or more. The CDR3 bases are TGTGCCAGCACCCGACAGGCGTACCAAGAGACCCAGTACTTC. The encoded protein is CASTRQAYQETQYF. The rearrangement uses TRBV7-9 and TRBJ2-5; maybe TRBD1 (6 bases). CDR3 length equals 14 residues. CDR1 and CDR2 (germline): SEHNR, FQNEAQ (reference sequence). V was clipped by 7 bases and J by 0 bases, with 12 bases between them.

This clonotype was seen more than once but under ten times. This sequence joins TRBV5-1 and TRBJ2-5; a weak D match, TRBD1 (6 bases). Germline CDR1 is SGHRS and CDR2 is YFSETQ. This CDR3 is built from 17 residues. The germline V and J ends were trimmed by 1 base and 5 bases, with 21 bases remaining between them. The CDR3 protein is CASSLYGSGEGWETQYF. CDR3 DNA sequence: TGCGCCAGCAGCTTGTACGGCTCAGGGGAAGGTTGGGAGACCCAGTACTTC.

This chain joins TRBV7-9 and TRBJ1-1; tentative D call: TRBD1 (6 bases). V lost 4 bases, J lost 3 bases, and 9 bases lay in between. This CDR3 contains 13 residues. The germline V gene encodes CDR1 SEHNR and CDR2 FQNEAQ (reference sequence). In DNA form, the CDR3 reads TGTGCCAGCAGCTACAGGGTGGACACTGAAGCTTTCTTT. This sequence encodes CASSYRVDTEAFF.

This clonotype was counted at least ten times. This chain joins TRBV12-3 or TRBV12-4 and TRBJ2-5; D unresolved. This CDR3 has 15 residues. V was pared by 8 bases and J by 1 base, with 17 bases between. CDR3 residues: CASLDADPRQETQYF. Written as DNA, the CDR3 is TGTGCCAGCCTGGACGCCGACCCCCGCCAAGAGACCCAGTACTTC.

This clonotype was observed a few times. J is TRBJ2-2 and V is TRBV20-1; possible D gene TRBD1, 7 bases. Trimming took 0 bases from V and 7 from J, leaving 21 bases between them. Germline CDR1 is DFQATT and CDR2 is SNEGSKA (reference sequence). The CDR3 loop spans 17 amino acids. CDR3 coding DNA: TGCAGTGCTAGAGATATTCGACTAGACAGGGAGGTCGGGGAGCTGTTTTTT. Translation: CSARDIRLDREVGELFF.

In this sample, this clonotype turned up a few times. The rearrangement uses TRBV6-1 and TRBJ2-2; TRBD1 matches at 9 bases. The V gene end was trimmed by 7 bases and the J gene end by 4 bases; junction bases not matched to a gene: 19. This CDR3 has 19 residues. Germline-derived CDR1 and CDR2 are MNHNS and SASEGT. The CDR3 loop reads CASNPTPSYWTGATGELFF. CDR3 in DNA: TGTGCCAGCAACCCAACCCCTAGTTACTGGACAGGGGCCACCGGGGAGCTGTTTTTT.

This clonotype has more than one count but fewer than ten. The V and J genes are TRBV5-1 and TRBJ2-5; D perhaps matches TRBD1 (7 bases). Germline-derived CDR1 and CDR2 are SGHRS and YFSETQ. Trimming removed 6 bases at V and 4 bases at J, with 22 bases between. The CDR3 sequence is 16 residues long. For the CDR3, the DNA is TGCGCCAGCACACAGTTCGGAGGGGGCGTTTTAGAGACCCAGTACTTC. It yields the protein CASTQFGGGVLETQYF.

The chain combines TRBV7-6 with TRBJ2-7; perhaps TRBD1 as D (6 bases). Deletions cut 1 base from V and 7 bases from J, with 20 bases between. The CDR3 sequence is 16 residues long. The V gene's germline CDR1 is SGHVS and CDR2 FNYEAQ. The chain's CDR3 is CASSLGVDSRLEEQYF. The CDR3 nucleotides are TGTGCCAGCAGCTTAGGTGTGGACAGCCGCCTCGAAGAGCAGTACTTC.